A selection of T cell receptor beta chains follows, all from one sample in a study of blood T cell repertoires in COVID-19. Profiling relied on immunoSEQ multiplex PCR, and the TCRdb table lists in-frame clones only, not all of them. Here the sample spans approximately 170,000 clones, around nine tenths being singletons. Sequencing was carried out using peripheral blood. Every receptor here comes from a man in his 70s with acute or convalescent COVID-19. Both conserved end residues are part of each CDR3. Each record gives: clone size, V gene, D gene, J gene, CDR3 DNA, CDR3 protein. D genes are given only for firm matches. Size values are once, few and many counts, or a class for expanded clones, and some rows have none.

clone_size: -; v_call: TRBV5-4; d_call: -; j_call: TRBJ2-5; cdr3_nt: TGTGCCAGCAGCTTTACACCGGGAGATGGAGAGACCCAGTACTTC; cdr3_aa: CASSFTPGDGETQYF
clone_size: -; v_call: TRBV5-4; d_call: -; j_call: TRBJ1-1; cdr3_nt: TGTGCCAGCAGCTTGGCCCAGCTAAGAGGGCCCAACACTGAAGCTTTCTTT; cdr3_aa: CASSLAQLRGPNTEAFF
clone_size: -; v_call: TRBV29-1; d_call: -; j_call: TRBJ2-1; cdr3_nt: TGCAGCGTCCGGGAGCCCTACAATGAGCAGTTCTTC; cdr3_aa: CSVREPYNEQFF
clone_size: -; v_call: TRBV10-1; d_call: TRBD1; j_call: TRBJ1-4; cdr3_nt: TGCGCCAGCACCACGACCGGGACAGGGATTAATGACGAAAAACTGTTTTTT; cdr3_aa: CASTTTGTGINDEKLFF
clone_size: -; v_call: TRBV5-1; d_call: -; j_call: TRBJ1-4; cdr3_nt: TGCGCCAGCTCAGTAGCCCCAAATGAAAAACTGTTTTTT; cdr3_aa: CASSVAPNEKLFF
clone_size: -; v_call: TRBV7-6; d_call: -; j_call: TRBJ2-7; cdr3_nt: TGTGCCAGCAGCTTAGCTGCTCAGGGCACCTACGAGCAGTACTTC; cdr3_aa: CASSLAAQGTYEQYF
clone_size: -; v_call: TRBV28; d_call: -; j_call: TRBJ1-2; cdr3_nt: TGTGCCAGCAGTTCAGACGCAGGGCCTGGCTACACCTTC; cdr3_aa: CASSSDAGPGYTF
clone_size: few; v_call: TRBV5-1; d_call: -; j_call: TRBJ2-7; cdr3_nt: TGCGCCAGCAGAGGCAGCGGTACCTACGAGCAGTACTTC; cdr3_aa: CASRGSGTYEQYF
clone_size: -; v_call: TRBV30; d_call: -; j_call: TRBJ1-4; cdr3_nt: TGTGCCTGGAGTCCGGGTCCCGAAGAAAAACTGTTTTTT; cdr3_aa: CAWSPGPEEKLFF
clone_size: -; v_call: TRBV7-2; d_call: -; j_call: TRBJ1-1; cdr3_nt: TGTGCCAGCAGCTTAAACAGGGTCCACACTGAAGCTTTCTTT; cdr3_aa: CASSLNRVHTEAFF
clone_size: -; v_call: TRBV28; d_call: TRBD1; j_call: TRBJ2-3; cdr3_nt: TGTGCCAGCAGTTTCAGCAGGGGGACGCAGTATTTT; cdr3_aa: CASSFSRGTQYF
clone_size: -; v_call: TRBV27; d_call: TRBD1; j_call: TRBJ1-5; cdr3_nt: TGTGCCAGCAGTTTGGTTTCAGGGGGCGAGGGCAATCAGCCCCAGCATTTT; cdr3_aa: CASSLVSGGEGNQPQHF
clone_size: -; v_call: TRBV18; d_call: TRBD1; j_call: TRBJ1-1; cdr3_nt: TGTGCCAGCTCACCTACGACAGGGGACACTGAAGCTTTCTTT; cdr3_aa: CASSPTTGDTEAFF
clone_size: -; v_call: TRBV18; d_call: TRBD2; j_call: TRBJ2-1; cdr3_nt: TGTGCCAGCTCACCACCAAGATCCATAGCGGGAAGCTCCTACAATGAGCAGTTCTTC; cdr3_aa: CASSPPRSIAGSSYNEQFF
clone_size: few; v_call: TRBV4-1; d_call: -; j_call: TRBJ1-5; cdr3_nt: TGCGCCAGCAGCCACTCTCGGGCAGGGGGCAATCAGCCCCAGCATTTT; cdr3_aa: CASSHSRAGGNQPQHF
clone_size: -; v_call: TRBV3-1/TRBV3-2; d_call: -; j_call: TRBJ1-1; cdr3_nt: TGTGCCAGCAGCCATGTCGGGGGGAACACTGAAGCTTTCTTT; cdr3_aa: CASSHVGGNTEAFF
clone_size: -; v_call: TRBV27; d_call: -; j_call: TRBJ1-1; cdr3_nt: TGTGCCAGCAGTTTCCCCGGGGACACCCCGAACACTGAAGCTTTCTTT; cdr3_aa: CASSFPGDTPNTEAFF
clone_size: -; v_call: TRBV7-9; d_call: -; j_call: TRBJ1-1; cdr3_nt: TGTGCCAGCAGCCCCAGGGGTCCCGTTGAAGCTTTCTTT; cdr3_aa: CASSPRGPVEAFF
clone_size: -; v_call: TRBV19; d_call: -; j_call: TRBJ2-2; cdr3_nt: TGTGCCAGCGGAAGGGGTGGAGCTTCGAACACCGGGGAGCTGTTTTTT; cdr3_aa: CASGRGGASNTGELFF
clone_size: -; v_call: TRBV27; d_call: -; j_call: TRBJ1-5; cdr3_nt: TGTGCCAGCAGTTTAACCGGGGGAATCACGCCCCAGCATTTT; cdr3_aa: CASSLTGGITPQHF
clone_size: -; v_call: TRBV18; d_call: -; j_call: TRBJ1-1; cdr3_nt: TGTGCCAGCTCGGGAGTCGCGAACACTGAAGCTTTCTTT; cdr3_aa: CASSGVANTEAFF
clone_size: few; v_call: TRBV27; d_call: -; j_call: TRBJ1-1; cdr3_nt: TGTGCCAGCAGTTTCTCAGGGAGGGGCAACACTGAAGCTTTCTTT; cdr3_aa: CASSFSGRGNTEAFF
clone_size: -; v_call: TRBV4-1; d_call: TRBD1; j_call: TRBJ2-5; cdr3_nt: TGCGCCAGCAGCCTCCGGACAGGGCCAGAGACCCAGTACTTC; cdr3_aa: CASSLRTGPETQYF
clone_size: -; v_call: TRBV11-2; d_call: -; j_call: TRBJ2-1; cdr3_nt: TGTGCCAGCAGCTTAGTCGGGCCCTCCGGGGGTGAGCAGTTCTTC; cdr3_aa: CASSLVGPSGGEQFF
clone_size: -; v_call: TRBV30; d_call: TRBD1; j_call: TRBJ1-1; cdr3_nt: TGTGCCTGGAGCATTTACAGGGGCACTGAAGCTTTCTTT; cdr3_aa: CAWSIYRGTEAFF
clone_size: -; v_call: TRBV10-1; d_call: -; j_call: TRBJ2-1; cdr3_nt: TGCGCCAGCAGTGAGGGGCTAGCAAACTACAATGAGCAGTTCTTC; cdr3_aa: CASSEGLANYNEQFF
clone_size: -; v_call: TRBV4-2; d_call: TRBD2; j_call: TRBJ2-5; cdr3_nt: TGTGCCAGCAGCCAAGATCTAGCGGTAGGGACCCAGTACTTC; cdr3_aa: CASSQDLAVGTQYF
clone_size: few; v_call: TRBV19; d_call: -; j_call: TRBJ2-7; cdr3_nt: TGTGCCAGTAGGGACAGCTCGACCTACGAGCAGTACTTC; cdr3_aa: CASRDSSTYEQYF
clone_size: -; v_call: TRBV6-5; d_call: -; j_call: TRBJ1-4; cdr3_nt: TGTGCCAGCAGATGGGGTCTTGGGAGTGAAAAACTGTTTTTT; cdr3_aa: CASRWGLGSEKLFF
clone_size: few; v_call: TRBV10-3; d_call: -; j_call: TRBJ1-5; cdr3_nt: TGTGCCATCGGCAGATATAGCAATCAGCCCCAGCATTTT; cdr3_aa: CAIGRYSNQPQHF
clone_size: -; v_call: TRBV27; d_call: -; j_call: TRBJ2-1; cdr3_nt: TGTGCCAGCAGTTTATCGTGGCTAGATAGTGAGCAGTTCTTC; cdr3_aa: CASSLSWLDSEQFF
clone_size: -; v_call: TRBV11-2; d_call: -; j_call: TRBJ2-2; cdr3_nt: TGTGCCAGCAGCCGAGACAGGTTACTGACCGGGGAGCTGTTTTTT; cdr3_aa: CASSRDRLLTGELFF
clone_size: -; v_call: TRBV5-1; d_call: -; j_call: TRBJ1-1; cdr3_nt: TGCGCCAGCAGCCCGGACACCTACCAGACCGGTCGGTTCTTT; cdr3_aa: CASSPDTYQTGRFF
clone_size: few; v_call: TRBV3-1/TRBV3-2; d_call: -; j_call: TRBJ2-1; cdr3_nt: TGTGCCAGCAGCCCCTACGGGGATGGGAATGAGCAGTTCTTC; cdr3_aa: CASSPYGDGNEQFF
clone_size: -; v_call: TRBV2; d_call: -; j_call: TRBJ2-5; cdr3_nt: TGTGCCAGCAGCCTAGGGGTCGAAGAGACCCAGTACTTC; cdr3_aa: CASSLGVEETQYF
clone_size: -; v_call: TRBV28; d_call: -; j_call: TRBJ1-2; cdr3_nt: TGTGCCAGCACCTCCCTCAGGGAAGGCTACACCTTC; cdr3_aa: CASTSLREGYTF
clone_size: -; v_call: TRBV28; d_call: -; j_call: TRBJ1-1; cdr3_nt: TGTGCCAGCAGTTTAGCGGGGGCAGGGACTGAAGCTTTCTTT; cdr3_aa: CASSLAGAGTEAFF
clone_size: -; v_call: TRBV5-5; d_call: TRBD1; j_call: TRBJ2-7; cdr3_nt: TGTGCCAGCAGCTTGACGGACAGGGACTACGAGCAGTACTTC; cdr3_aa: CASSLTDRDYEQYF
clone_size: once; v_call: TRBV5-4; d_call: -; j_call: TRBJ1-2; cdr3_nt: TGTGCCAGCAGCCCCCGGGACTCCCCCTCGAAAGGCTACACCTTC; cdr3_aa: CASSPRDSPSKGYTF
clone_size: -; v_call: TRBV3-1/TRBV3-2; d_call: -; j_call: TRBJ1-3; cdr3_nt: TGTGCCAGCAGACAGGGATTTGCTGGAAACACCATATATTTT; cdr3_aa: CASRQGFAGNTIYF